This TCR beta chain comes out of a study of graft-versus-host responses after intestinal transplantation. On the study more broadly: Recipients got multivisceral, liver-intestinal, or isolated intestinal transplants. Every transplant recipient was induced with anti-thymocyte globulin, then maintained on tacrolimus and steroids for approximately three years.

Study-wide points: Some GvH clones were seen earlier in gut or blood, suggesting intestinal origin.

CDR3 length: 19 amino acids. CDR1 is SGHDN and CDR2 is FVKESK in the germline V gene. On this clone: The antigen is undetermined. One end of the junction fails to match germline, which may point to a read error.

Profiling relied on immunoSEQ multiplex PCR, and the TCRdb table lists in-frame clones only, not all of them. The table records just under 85,000 clones, approximately 90% of them present only once. This TCR derives from a human donor who was the organ donor for an intestinal transplant. Material: unstimulated CD8+ T cells sorted from spleen or lymph node cells, obtained before transplant. V and J are TRBV14 and TRBJ2-3; 8 bases fit TRBD2. CDR3 sequence: CASSQERGRLAGHTYTQYF. The CDR3 coding sequence is TGTGCCAGCAGCCAAGAGCGGGGTCGGCTAGCGGGCCACACATATACGCAGTATTTT.